One and the same sample provided the 20 T cell receptor beta chains below, sequenced in a study of blood T cell repertoires in COVID-19. Sequencing used immunoSEQ multiplex PCR; TCRdb keeps in-frame clones, though not all of them. The sample has roughly 250,000 clones, around 89% seen once. Sequenced: PBMCs or T cells enriched from blood (not recorded which). The receptors originated from a man in his forties who had recovered from COVID-19.

J is TRBJ2-7 and V is TRBV7-8; possibly TRBD2 for D (5 bases). V was shortened by 7 bases and J by 3 bases, with 10 bases between the two germline ends. Germline CDR1 SGHVS, CDR2 FQNEAQ. The CDR3 length is 12 residues. The CDR3 loop is CASNQLGYEQYF. In nucleotides, the CDR3 is TGTGCCAGCAACCAACTAGGCTACGAGCAGTACTTC.

V and J are TRBV18 and TRBJ1-2; tentative D call: TRBD1 (6 bases). The CDR3 consists of 15 residues. With 3 bases removed from V and 6 bases from J, the gap between germline ends came to 17 bases. Germline V gene data show CDR1 as KGHSH and CDR2 as LQKENI. The CDR3 sequence: CASSPAGTPFDGYTF. The CDR3 nucleotides are TGTGCCAGCTCACCCGCCGGGACACCCTTCGATGGCTACACCTTC.

The chain employs TRBV6-5 and TRBJ2-7; D might be TRBD1 (6 bases). The CDR3 consists of 12 residues. From germline, CDR1 is MNHEY and CDR2 SVGAGI. The ends were cut back, 5 bases at V and 4 bases at J, with 9 bases in the middle. CDR3 nucleotides: TGTGCCAGCAGTACAGACAGGTACGAGCAGTACTTC. Residues: CASSTDRYEQYF.

This sequence joins TRBV6-2 or TRBV6-3 and TRBJ2-6; 7 nucleotides match TRBD1. Germline V gene sequence: CDR1 MNHEY, CDR2 SVGEGT. This CDR3 is 17 amino acids long. J gave up 1 base and V 1 base, and 4 bases lay outside the gene matches. CDR3 residues: CASSYYRGESGANVLTF. The CDR3 DNA sequence: TGTGCCAGCAGTTACTACAGGGGAGAGTCTGGGGCCAACGTCCTGACTTTC.

The count of this clone is one. The chain links TRBV5-1 to TRBJ2-6; a weak D match, TRBD1 (5 bases). Germline V gene data show CDR1 as SGHRS and CDR2 as YFSETQ. The CDR3 spans 17 residues. The V end was cut by 0 bases, the J end by 1 base, with 11 bases between. As DNA, the CDR3 is TGCGCCAGCAGCTTGGGGGTGGCAGGGTCTGGGGCCAACGTCCTGACTTTC. This gives the protein CASSLGVAGSGANVLTF.

The J gene is TRBJ1-3, the V gene TRBV11-3; no firm D call. There are 16 residues in the CDR3. V lost 5 bases, J lost 0 bases, and 14 bases lay in between. The germline V gene encodes CDR1 SGHNT and CDR2 YENEEA. CDR3 DNA: TGTGCCAGCAGCCCCCTCGGGATCGTCTCTGGAAACACCATATATTTT. This sequence encodes CASSPLGIVSGNTIYF.

This rearrangement joins TRBV19 to TRBJ2-5; TRBD2 might be the D (6 bases). V shed 0 bases and J shed 5 bases, with 13 bases lying between them. Germline V lookup: CDR1 LNHDA, CDR2 SQIVND (reference sequence). The length of the CDR3 is 15 residues. The CDR3: CASSIDPPLAETQYF. The CDR3 nucleotides read TGTGCCAGTAGTATAGATCCCCCGCTAGCGGAGACCCAGTACTTC.

This clone showed up just a few times. The rearrangement links TRBV5-1 to TRBJ1-1; no reliable D call. The V end lost 0 bases, the J end lost 5 bases, and 14 bases lay between the germline ends. The germline V gene has CDR1 SGHRS and CDR2 YFSETQ. The CDR3 runs to 15 residues. The CDR3 coding sequence is TGCGCCAGCAGCTTGGATGGGGTAGCGGTGACTGAAGCTTTCTTT. This codes for CASSLDGVAVTEAFF.

V and J are TRBV4-1 and TRBJ2-2, with 14 bases fitting TRBD2. The CDR3 extends over 15 amino acids. The ends lost 6 bases at V and 7 bases at J; junction bases unmatched: 4. Germline V gene sequence: CDR1 MGHRA, CDR2 YSYEKL. CDR3 nucleotides: TGCGCCAGCAGGACTAGCGGGGGGGCTGTCGGGGAGCTGTTTTTT. As protein: CASRTSGGAVGELFF.

The chain links TRBV4-2 to TRBJ2-3, with 12 bases aligning to TRBD2. In germline, CDR1 is LGHNA, CDR2 YNFKEQ. The CDR3 loop spans 19 amino acids. Unmatched junction bases numbered 13, after V lost 0 bases and J lost 6 bases. The CDR3 loop reads CASSQEWASGRVYVDTQYF. The CDR3 coding sequence is TGTGCCAGCAGCCAAGAATGGGCTAGCGGGAGGGTTTATGTGGATACGCAGTATTTT.

The rearrangement links TRBV5-1 to TRBJ1-2; no firm D call. The germline gives CDR1 SGHRS, CDR2 YFSETQ. The V and J ends lost 0 bases and 2 bases respectively, with 5 bases between them. CDR3 size: 13 residues. The DNA of the CDR3 is TGCGCCAGCAGCTTGGCTGTCAACTATGGCTACACCTTC. Protein: CASSLAVNYGYTF.

The chain joins TRBV30 to TRBJ2-1; 14 positions agree with TRBD2. Germline assignment: CDR1 GTSNPN and CDR2 SVGIG (reference sequence). This CDR3 is built from 16 residues. Germline trimming cut 2 bases from V and 7 bases from J; bases unmatched to any gene: 7. The chain's CDR3 is CAWSPGTSGGWNEQFF. In DNA form, the CDR3 reads TGTGCCTGGAGTCCCGGGACTAGCGGGGGATGGAATGAGCAGTTCTTC.

V is TRBV3-1 (or the pseudogene TRBV3-2) and J is TRBJ2-2, with TRBD2 identical over 11 bases. V lost 4 bases to trimming and J lost 4 bases; unmatched junction nucleotides: 5. Germline V gives CDR1 LGHDT, CDR2 YNNKEL (reference sequence). The CDR3 covers 16 residues. CDR3 sequence: CASSLAGGRVTGELFF. Here the CDR3 DNA reads TGTGCCAGCAGCCTAGCGGGAGGGCGTGTCACCGGGGAGCTGTTTTTT.

V gene TRBV4-3 combines with J gene TRBJ2-7; D unresolved. The ends were cut back, 1 base at V and 0 bases at J, with 16 bases in the middle. Germline assignment: CDR1 LGHNA and CDR2 YSLEER. There are 17 residues in the CDR3. The DNA of the CDR3 is TGCGCCAGCAGCCAAGTATGGCCCGCGAGCGCCTCCTACGAGCAGTACTTC. Protein product: CASSQVWPASASYEQYF.

The genes are TRBV28 and TRBJ2-6; 7 bases line up with TRBD1. J gave up 1 base and V 4 bases, and 10 bases lay outside the gene matches. The CDR3 runs to 18 residues. Germline-derived CDR1 and CDR2 are MDHEN and SYDVKM. The chain's CDR3 is CASSSRTGLGSGANVLTF. The CDR3 nucleotides are TGTGCCAGCAGTTCCCGGACAGGTCTAGGATCTGGGGCCAACGTCCTGACTTTC.

This clone was detected only once. V gene TRBV20-1 combines with J gene TRBJ2-7; D unresolved. Germline CDR1 reads DFQATT; CDR2 reads SNEGSKA (reference sequence). V dropped 3 bases and J dropped 7 bases, with 10 bases sitting between them. The CDR3 contains 11 residues. CDR3 residues: CSARLEQEQYF. The CDR3 region has the DNA TGCAGTGCTAGGCTGGAACAGGAGCAGTACTTC.

V gene TRBV18 combines with J gene TRBJ2-2; 9 bases fit TRBD1. CDR3 length: 17 amino acids. Germline V CDR1 and CDR2: KGHSH, LQKENI. Germline trimming cut 1 base from V and 5 bases from J; bases unmatched to any gene: 8. CDR3 sequence: CASSPRPGQGRTGELFF. In DNA form, the CDR3 reads TGTGCCAGCTCACCACGACCGGGACAGGGCCGGACCGGGGAGCTGTTTTTT.

The chain recombines TRBV7-9 with TRBJ2-7; D might be TRBD2 (5 bases). The V and J ends lost 6 bases and 0 bases respectively, with 12 bases between them. In germline, CDR1 is SEHNR, CDR2 FQNEAQ (reference sequence). The CDR3 is 14 residues long. CDR3 in amino acids: CASRGADTSYEQYF. DNA for the CDR3: TGTGCCAGCAGGGGAGCGGATACCTCCTACGAGCAGTACTTC.

This clone was recorded only once. The chain employs TRBV9 and TRBJ2-1; 10 positions agree with TRBD2. The CDR3 sequence is 13 residues long. J was trimmed by 10 bases and V by 3 bases; bases with no gene match: 4. Germline assignment: CDR1 SGDLS and CDR2 YYNGEE. The CDR3, as DNA: TGTGCCAGCAGCGAGACTAGCGGGTGGGAGCAGTTCTTC. Encoded protein: CASSETSGWEQFF. The variable domain in full, completed from reference TRBV9 and TRBJ2-1, reads DSGVTQTPKHLITATGQRVTLRCSPRSGDLSVYWYQQSLDQGLQFLIQYYNGEERAKGNILERFSAQQFPDLHSELNLSSLELGDSALYFCASSETSGWEQFFGPGTRLTVL.

The chain joins TRBV7-6 to TRBJ2-1, with 9 positions matching TRBD2. V lost 1 base to trimming and J lost 6 bases; unmatched junction nucleotides: 19. Per the germline V gene, CDR1 is SGHVS and CDR2 is FNYEAQ. The CDR3 runs 20 residues. Here the CDR3 reads CASSLGVSGWREGLGNEQFF. The CDR3 bases are TGTGCCAGCAGCTTAGGAGTATCGGGGTGGCGGGAGGGCCTAGGCAATGAGCAGTTCTTC.